The 7 T cell receptor beta chains given below trace back to one sample, sequenced in a study of ipilimumab plus nivolumab after autologous stem cell transplantation. Sequencing was performed with immunoSEQ multiplex PCR; in TCRdb, only in-frame clones are kept and a portion is missing. The data contain 40,000 to 45,000 clones, about 91% of them singletons. Here the sequenced sample was PBMCs, taken in a trial of ipilimumab plus nivolumab as post-transplant consolidation. These receptors were taken from a male donor with multiple myeloma.

The chain has TRBV28 and TRBJ2-5; 12 bases fit TRBD2. Looked up from germline, CDR1 is MDHEN and CDR2 is SYDVKM. The CDR3 spans 18 residues. The CDR3 here is CATTGGGTSGLIGETQYF. The DNA of the CDR3 is TGTGCTACCACTGGAGGCGGGACTAGCGGGTTAATTGGAGAGACCCAGTACTTC.

This clone was counted once. This rearrangement joins TRBV11-3 to TRBJ2-2, with D hard to call. The CDR3 runs to 13 residues. V was pared by 6 bases and J by 2 bases, with 7 bases between. CDR1 is SGHNT, CDR2 YENEEA, per germline. CDR3 coding DNA: TGTGCCAGCAGTAAGGGCAACACCGGGGAGCTGTTTTTT. It is translated as CASSKGNTGELFF.

The chain carries TRBV9 and TRBJ2-2; D not resolved. Germline assignment: CDR1 SGDLS and CDR2 YYNGEE. V lost 1 base and J lost 5, with 9 bases in between. The CDR3 has 14 amino acids. The chain's CDR3 is CASSVTWVTGELFF. CDR3 nucleotides: TGTGCCAGCAGCGTAACCTGGGTAACCGGGGAGCTGTTTTTT.

Only one count was recorded for this clone. This chain joins TRBV7-9 and TRBJ1-1, with D possibly matching TRBD1 (5 bases). Germline V gene data show CDR1 as SEHNR and CDR2 as FQNEAQ (reference sequence). The CDR3 has 15 amino acids. V was trimmed by 7 bases and J by 5 bases, leaving 20 bases between them. The CDR3 sequence: CASTLPGSRETEAFF. The CDR3 DNA sequence: TGTGCCAGCACCCTCCCAGGGTCCAGGGAAACTGAAGCTTTCTTT.

This clone was picked up a small number of times. This chain uses TRBV7-2 with TRBJ2-1, with D uncertain. The germline V gene encodes CDR1 SGHTA and CDR2 FQGNSA. The CDR3 totals 15 residues. V was pared by 1 base and J by 0 bases, with 7 bases between. Written as DNA, the CDR3 is TGTGCCAGCAGCTTAGTCTTTAGCTCCTACAATGAGCAGTTCTTC. Protein product: CASSLVFSSYNEQFF.

The CDR3 spells CASSSLKIDRQDSYNEQFF. CDR3 sequence (DNA): TGTGCCAGCAGCTCACTCAAGATTGACAGGCAAGACTCCTACAATGAGCAGTTCTTC. The chain uses TRBV7-9 and TRBJ2-1; tentative D call: TRBD1 (6 bases). The germline V gene has CDR1 SEHNR and CDR2 FQNEAQ (reference sequence). The CDR3 is made up of 19 amino acids. V shed 4 bases and J shed 0 bases, with 22 bases lying between them.

The chain employs TRBV7-2 and TRBJ2-3, with unresolved D. Germline CDR1 and CDR2: SGHTA and FQGNSA. The germline V and J ends were trimmed by 4 bases and 1 base, with 12 bases remaining between them. The CDR3 length is 15 residues. In nucleotides, the CDR3 is TGTGCCAGCAGCTCTCGAGTAGGAGGCACAGATACGCAGTATTTT. Translated: CASSSRVGGTDTQYF.